These T cell receptor beta chains were read from a single sample in a study of blood T cell repertoires in COVID-19. Clones were read by immunoSEQ multiplex PCR, and TCRdb kept only the in-frame ones, dropping some. The sample holds 95,000 to 100,000 clones; 85% to 95% are singletons and the top ten take 5% to 6%. What was sequenced was peripheral blood. The receptors stem from a man aged 45 to 65 with active COVID-19. CDR3s include the opening cysteine and the closing phenylalanine or tryptophan. The D gene is left open where the match is weak. Size tells how often a clone was seen (once, few, many) or the class of an expanded clone, and some rows leave it out.

D: TRBD1
J: TRBJ1-1
size: NA
V: TRBV5-1
CDR3: CASSGADRGWDTEAFF
DNA: TGCGCCAGCAGCGGGGCGGACAGGGGGTGGGACACTGAAGCTTTCTTT

D: TRBD1
J: TRBJ1-1
size: NA
V: TRBV14
CDR3: CASSFTRGGWSETEAFF
DNA: TGTGCCAGCAGCTTTACTCGAGGGGGCTGGTCGGAGACTGAAGCTTTCTTT

D: TRBD1
J: TRBJ2-7
size: NA
V: TRBV18
CDR3: CASSTGTGMYEQYF
DNA: TGTGCCAGCTCAACCGGGACAGGGATGTACGAGCAGTACTTC

D: TRBD2
J: TRBJ2-1
size: NA
V: TRBV11-2
CDR3: CASRTASGRGINEQFF
DNA: TGTGCCAGCAGAACGGCTAGCGGGAGGGGGATCAATGAGCAGTTCTTC

D: TRBD2
J: TRBJ2-3
size: NA
V: TRBV2
CDR3: CASSDLLAGGGYSTDTQYF
DNA: TGTGCCAGCAGCGACTTACTAGCGGGAGGGGGATATAGCACAGATACGCAGTATTTT

D: TRBD1
J: TRBJ2-1
size: once
V: TRBV28
CDR3: CASSLRDRINEQFF
DNA: TGTGCCAGCAGTCTGAGGGACAGGATAAATGAGCAGTTCTTC

D: TRBD1
J: TRBJ1-3
size: NA
V: TRBV5-1
CDR3: CASSRDSSSGNTIYF
DNA: TGCGCCAGCAGCCGGGACAGCAGCTCTGGAAACACCATATATTTT

D: TRBD1
J: TRBJ2-7
size: NA
V: TRBV3-1/TRBV3-2
CDR3: CASSPMTGVTYEQYF
DNA: TGTGCCAGCAGCCCAATGACAGGGGTAACCTACGAGCAGTACTTC

D: NA
J: TRBJ1-6
size: NA
V: TRBV25-1
CDR3: CASSSQGYNSPLHF
DNA: TGTGCCAGCAGTTCTCAGGGGTATAATTCACCCCTCCACTTT

D: NA
J: TRBJ2-7
size: NA
V: TRBV7-8
CDR3: CASTPRASYEQYF
DNA: TGTGCCAGCACCCCCAGGGCCTCCTACGAGCAGTACTTC

D: TRBD2
J: TRBJ2-1
size: NA
V: TRBV28
CDR3: CASRRLAGPPYFF
DNA: TGTGCCAGCAGAAGACTAGCGGGACCCCCCTATTTCTTC

D: TRBD2
J: TRBJ2-7
size: NA
V: TRBV5-6
CDR3: CATYLAGGLDEQYF
DNA: TGTGCCACCTATCTAGCGGGAGGCCTAGACGAGCAGTACTTC

D: NA
J: TRBJ2-7
size: NA
V: TRBV7-2
CDR3: CASRRAGLYEQYF
DNA: TGTGCCAGCAGACGTGCGGGTTTGTACGAGCAGTACTTC

D: TRBD1
J: TRBJ2-7
size: NA
V: TRBV9
CDR3: CASSERDRGPYEQYF
DNA: TGTGCCAGCAGCGAGAGGGACAGGGGGCCCTACGAGCAGTACTTC

D: TRBD2
J: TRBJ2-1
size: once
V: TRBV27
CDR3: CASSSVTSGRSYNEQFF
DNA: TGTGCCAGCAGTTCTGTGACTAGCGGGAGGAGCTACAATGAGCAGTTCTTC

D: NA
J: TRBJ1-1
size: NA
V: TRBV16
CDR3: CASSASGFSLKAFF
DNA: TGTGCCAGCAGCGCGTCAGGGTTTTCACTCAAAGCTTTCTTT

D: NA
J: TRBJ2-2
size: NA
V: TRBV2
CDR3: CASSENPNTGELFF
DNA: TGTGCCAGCAGTGAAAATCCAAACACCGGGGAGCTGTTTTTT

D: TRBD1
J: TRBJ2-7
size: NA
V: TRBV6-5
CDR3: CAIGTGGRPGEQYF
DNA: TGTGCCATAGGGACAGGGGGAAGGCCTGGCGAGCAGTACTTC

D: TRBD2
J: TRBJ2-7
size: few
V: TRBV6-2/TRBV6-3
CDR3: CASSQRRRLAGSGYEQYF
DNA: TGTGCCAGCAGTCAACGACGGAGACTAGCGGGGTCTGGGTACGAGCAGTACTTC

D: TRBD2
J: TRBJ2-1
size: NA
V: TRBV4-2
CDR3: CASSPSGRADNEQFF
DNA: TGTGCCAGCAGCCCTAGCGGGAGGGCCGACAATGAGCAGTTCTTC

D: NA
J: TRBJ2-7
size: NA
V: TRBV15
CDR3: CATSRGGSYEQYF
DNA: TGTGCCACCAGCAGGGGGGGCTCCTACGAGCAGTACTTC

D: NA
J: TRBJ1-2
size: NA
V: TRBV18
CDR3: CASSPQGLYGYTF
DNA: TGTGCCAGCTCACCACAGGGGCTCTATGGCTACACCTTC

D: TRBD2
J: TRBJ2-1
size: NA
V: TRBV29-1
CDR3: CSVVWREGLNEQFF
DNA: TGCAGCGTTGTTTGGCGGGAGGGCCTAAATGAGCAGTTCTTC

D: TRBD1
J: TRBJ1-5
size: NA
V: TRBV19
CDR3: CASSSDRGTPNQPQHF
DNA: TGTGCCAGTAGTTCGGACAGGGGCACCCCAAATCAGCCCCAGCATTTT

D: NA
J: TRBJ1-6
size: NA
V: TRBV7-9
CDR3: CASSLTDYNSPLHF
DNA: TGTGCCAGCAGCTTAACGGACTACAATTCACCCCTCCACTTT

D: NA
J: TRBJ2-7
size: NA
V: TRBV9
CDR3: CASSVDTVPLAEQYF
DNA: TGTGCCAGCAGCGTAGACACGGTTCCTTTAGCCGAGCAGTACTTC

D: TRBD1
J: TRBJ1-1
size: NA
V: TRBV5-1
CDR3: CASSAQGGGTEAFF
DNA: TGCGCCAGCAGCGCTCAGGGGGGAGGTACTGAAGCTTTCTTT

D: TRBD1
J: TRBJ1-6
size: NA
V: TRBV28
CDR3: CASSRTGISSPLHF
DNA: TGTGCCAGCAGTCGGACAGGGATCTCGTCACCCCTCCACTTT

D: TRBD1
J: TRBJ1-5
size: NA
V: TRBV15
CDR3: CATSRVGTNRGMSNQPQHF
DNA: TGTGCCACCAGCAGAGTAGGCACAAACAGGGGTATGAGCAATCAGCCCCAGCATTTT

D: NA
J: TRBJ2-2
size: NA
V: TRBV27
CDR3: CASSLRQGPNTGELFF
DNA: TGTGCCAGCAGTTTACGGCAGGGGCCGAACACCGGGGAGCTGTTTTTT

D: NA
J: TRBJ1-1
size: NA
V: TRBV27
CDR3: CASSPEGRVTNTEAFF
DNA: TGTGCCAGCAGCCCCGAAGGGAGGGTGACGAACACTGAAGCTTTCTTT

D: NA
J: TRBJ1-3
size: NA
V: TRBV28
CDR3: CASSDKYSGNTIYF
DNA: TGTGCCAGCAGTGACAAGTACTCTGGAAACACCATATATTTT

D: TRBD2
J: TRBJ2-1
size: once
V: TRBV18
CDR3: CASSPQAGGPEQFF
DNA: TGTGCCAGCTCACCCCAAGCGGGAGGGCCTGAGCAGTTCTTC

D: NA
J: TRBJ1-1
size: NA
V: TRBV30
CDR3: CAWSAGQTNTEAFF
DNA: TGTGCCTGGAGTGCCGGACAGACGAACACTGAAGCTTTCTTT

D: TRBD1
J: TRBJ2-5
size: NA
V: TRBV6-6
CDR3: CASSTPTGAGQETQYF
DNA: TGTGCCAGCAGTACCCCGACAGGGGCCGGTCAAGAGACCCAGTACTTC

D: NA
J: TRBJ1-5
size: NA
V: TRBV7-9
CDR3: CASSFGGDQPQHF
DNA: TGTGCCAGCAGCTTTGGGGGGGACCAGCCCCAGCATTTT

D: TRBD2
J: TRBJ2-4
size: NA
V: TRBV7-2
CDR3: CASRIAGSKNIQYF
DNA: TGTGCCAGCAGGATAGCGGGCTCCAAAAACATTCAGTACTTC

D: TRBD1
J: TRBJ2-2
size: NA
V: TRBV18
CDR3: CASSDTGTAETGELFF
DNA: TGTGCCAGCTCAGATACCGGGACAGCTGAGACCGGGGAGCTGTTTTTT

D: NA
J: TRBJ1-2
size: NA
V: TRBV9
CDR3: CASSGLGGDGYTF
DNA: TGTGCCAGCAGCGGTCTTGGGGGGGATGGCTACACCTTC

D: TRBD1
J: TRBJ2-7
size: NA
V: TRBV5-1
CDR3: CASSTGDSVGEQYF
DNA: TGCGCCAGCAGCACTGGGGACAGCGTGGGGGAGCAGTACTTC

D: TRBD1
J: TRBJ1-2
size: NA
V: TRBV30
CDR3: CAWSPTGDHGYTF
DNA: TGTGCCTGGAGTCCGACAGGGGATCATGGCTACACCTTC

D: NA
J: TRBJ1-4
size: NA
V: TRBV9
CDR3: CASSVAGSNRAEKLFF
DNA: TGTGCCAGCAGCGTAGCCGGGTCTAACAGGGCTGAAAAACTGTTTTTT

D: TRBD1
J: TRBJ1-4
size: NA
V: TRBV6-6
CDR3: CASSYSTGTEKLFF
DNA: TGTGCCAGCAGTTACTCGACAGGGACGGAAAAACTGTTTTTT

D: NA
J: TRBJ2-1
size: NA
V: TRBV11-2
CDR3: CASSLVDRTRNEQFF
DNA: TGTGCCAGCAGCTTAGTGGATCGGACTCGCAATGAGCAGTTCTTC

D: TRBD1
J: TRBJ1-1
size: NA
V: TRBV6-5
CDR3: CASSTRQGGPEAFF
DNA: TGTGCCAGCAGTACGAGACAGGGGGGACCTGAAGCTTTCTTT

D: NA
J: TRBJ2-1
size: NA
V: TRBV3-1/TRBV3-2
CDR3: CASSQDAALGSNEQFF
DNA: TGTGCCAGCAGCCAAGATGCTGCGCTAGGGAGCAATGAGCAGTTCTTC

D: TRBD2
J: TRBJ2-3
size: NA
V: TRBV9
CDR3: CASSVTRLAASTDTQYF
DNA: TGTGCCAGCAGCGTGACTAGACTAGCGGCTTCCACAGATACGCAGTATTTT

D: NA
J: TRBJ1-3
size: NA
V: TRBV11-2
CDR3: CASTSSGYPSLASGNTIYF
DNA: TGTGCCAGCACCTCTTCTGGTTATCCATCACTCGCTTCTGGAAACACCATATATTTT

D: TRBD1
J: TRBJ2-7
size: once
V: TRBV18
CDR3: CASSLGQGEREQYF
DNA: TGTGCCAGCTCACTAGGACAGGGCGAACGCGAGCAGTACTTC

D: NA
J: TRBJ1-1
size: NA
V: TRBV5-1
CDR3: CASSLDGDDTEAFF
DNA: TGCGCCAGCAGCTTGGACGGGGATGACACTGAAGCTTTCTTT

D: NA
J: TRBJ1-2
size: NA
V: TRBV28
CDR3: CASRGGYGYTF
DNA: TGTGCCAGCCGGGGGGGCTATGGCTACACCTTC